A selection of T cell receptor beta chains follows, all from one sample in a study of blood T cell repertoires in COVID-19. Assay: immunoSEQ multiplex PCR; the TCRdb copy retains only in-frame clones and omits some. The sample has 150,000 to 200,000 clones, approximately 86% seen once; the top ten hold around 0.99%. The sequenced sample was peripheral blood. The receptors stem from a man aged 18 to 30 with acute or convalescent COVID-19. The CDR3 runs from the conserved cysteine through the conserved F or W. The order of the fields is J gene, clone size, D gene, V gene, CDR3 protein, CDR3 DNA. The D gene is left open where the match is weak. Rows give clone size only sometimes, using once, few, many, or a class for an expanded clone.

j_call: TRBJ1-1
clone_size: -
d_call: -
v_call: TRBV6-1
cdr3_aa: CASSELAIMNTEAFF
cdr3_nt: TGTGCCAGCAGTGAATTAGCAATAATGAACACTGAAGCTTTCTTT

j_call: TRBJ1-5
clone_size: -
d_call: -
v_call: TRBV24-1
cdr3_aa: CATSDGQNQPQHF
cdr3_nt: TGTGCCACCAGTGATGGTCAGAATCAGCCCCAGCATTTT

j_call: TRBJ1-2
clone_size: -
d_call: TRBD1
v_call: TRBV9
cdr3_aa: CASSARDRGLRYTF
cdr3_nt: TGTGCCAGCAGCGCCCGGGACAGGGGACTTCGCTACACCTTC

j_call: TRBJ2-5
clone_size: -
d_call: TRBD2
v_call: TRBV3-1/TRBV3-2
cdr3_aa: CASSQDRLLSGGGRETQYF
cdr3_nt: TGTGCCAGCAGCCAAGATCGACTTTTGAGCGGGGGGGGTCGAGAGACCCAGTACTTC

j_call: TRBJ2-1
clone_size: -
d_call: TRBD2
v_call: TRBV14
cdr3_aa: CASSQLSGGYNEQFF
cdr3_nt: TGTGCCAGCAGCCAATTGTCGGGGGGGTACAATGAGCAGTTCTTC

j_call: TRBJ2-1
clone_size: -
d_call: -
v_call: TRBV5-4
cdr3_aa: CASSFINEQFF
cdr3_nt: TGTGCCAGCAGCTTTATCAATGAGCAGTTCTTC

j_call: TRBJ1-2
clone_size: -
d_call: TRBD1
v_call: TRBV5-8
cdr3_aa: CASSLRQGLNYGYTF
cdr3_nt: TGTGCCAGCAGCTTAAGACAGGGACTTAACTATGGCTACACCTTC

j_call: TRBJ2-3
clone_size: -
d_call: TRBD2
v_call: TRBV3-1/TRBV3-2
cdr3_aa: CASSQDQVSGFGDTQYF
cdr3_nt: TGTGCCAGCAGCCAAGATCAGGTTAGCGGGTTTGGAGATACGCAGTATTTT

j_call: TRBJ1-5
clone_size: -
d_call: -
v_call: TRBV2
cdr3_aa: CASSEGDLGNQPQHF
cdr3_nt: TGTGCCAGCAGTGAGGGAGACCTGGGAAATCAGCCCCAGCATTTT

j_call: TRBJ1-1
clone_size: -
d_call: -
v_call: TRBV27
cdr3_aa: CASKRWGDSLTEAFF
cdr3_nt: TGTGCCAGCAAGCGGTGGGGGGACTCGTTGACTGAAGCTTTCTTT

j_call: TRBJ1-2
clone_size: -
d_call: -
v_call: TRBV30
cdr3_aa: CAWSVRDLWGYTF
cdr3_nt: TGTGCCTGGAGTGTCCGGGACTTATGGGGCTACACCTTC

j_call: TRBJ1-4
clone_size: -
d_call: TRBD1
v_call: TRBV10-2
cdr3_aa: CASGGQGRATSNEKLFF
cdr3_nt: TGCGCCAGCGGGGGACAGGGCCGGGCGACCTCCAATGAAAAACTGTTTTTT

j_call: TRBJ2-3
clone_size: -
d_call: -
v_call: TRBV7-3
cdr3_aa: CASSLSGAVNTQYF
cdr3_nt: TGTGCCAGCAGCTTAAGCGGGGCAGTTAATACGCAGTATTTT

j_call: TRBJ2-2
clone_size: few
d_call: TRBD1
v_call: TRBV14
cdr3_aa: CASSQHRGQGSTGELFF
cdr3_nt: TGTGCCAGCAGCCAACATAGGGGACAGGGGAGCACCGGGGAGCTGTTTTTT

j_call: TRBJ2-5
clone_size: few
d_call: -
v_call: TRBV27
cdr3_aa: CASSPSRGRRETQYF
cdr3_nt: TGTGCCAGCAGTCCCTCCCGCGGAAGGCGGGAGACCCAGTACTTC

j_call: TRBJ2-1
clone_size: -
d_call: TRBD1
v_call: TRBV19
cdr3_aa: CASSIRSPPGGLGNEQFF
cdr3_nt: TGTGCCAGTAGTATTAGGTCCCCTCCAGGGGGCTTAGGTAATGAGCAGTTCTTC

j_call: TRBJ2-1
clone_size: -
d_call: -
v_call: TRBV10-1
cdr3_aa: CASSRDISFNEQFF
cdr3_nt: TGCGCCAGCAGCCGGGACATCTCCTTTAATGAGCAGTTCTTC

j_call: TRBJ1-4
clone_size: -
d_call: TRBD1
v_call: TRBV30
cdr3_aa: CAWIQQGATNEKLFF
cdr3_nt: TGTGCCTGGATACAACAGGGGGCAACTAATGAAAAACTGTTTTTT

j_call: TRBJ1-4
clone_size: -
d_call: -
v_call: TRBV12-2
cdr3_aa: CASRPGTESNEKLFF
cdr3_nt: TGTGCAAGTCGCCCCGGGACAGAGAGTAATGAAAAACTGTTTTTT

j_call: TRBJ1-5
clone_size: -
d_call: -
v_call: TRBV3-1/TRBV3-2
cdr3_aa: CASSQEFRGGQPQHF
cdr3_nt: TGTGCCAGCAGCCAGGAGTTCAGGGGAGGGCAGCCCCAGCATTTT

j_call: TRBJ1-3
clone_size: -
d_call: -
v_call: TRBV7-8
cdr3_aa: CASSLVGGQARSGNTIYF
cdr3_nt: TGTGCCAGCAGCTTAGTCGGGGGTCAGGCCCGCTCTGGAAACACCATATATTTT

j_call: TRBJ2-2
clone_size: -
d_call: -
v_call: TRBV11-2
cdr3_aa: CASSPGVTGELFF
cdr3_nt: TGTGCCAGCAGCCCAGGGGTCACCGGGGAGCTGTTTTTT

j_call: TRBJ2-5
clone_size: -
d_call: TRBD2
v_call: TRBV6-5
cdr3_aa: CASRLGTSGALTQYF
cdr3_nt: TGTGCCAGCAGGCTCGGGACTAGCGGGGCTCTGACCCAGTACTTC

j_call: TRBJ2-5
clone_size: -
d_call: -
v_call: TRBV2
cdr3_aa: CASRWGGAGTQYF
cdr3_nt: TGTGCCAGCAGGTGGGGGGGCGCAGGGACCCAGTACTTC

j_call: TRBJ2-6
clone_size: once
d_call: -
v_call: TRBV6-4
cdr3_aa: CASSDAPGAGANVLTF
cdr3_nt: TGTGCCAGCAGTGACGCCCCAGGGGCTGGGGCCAACGTCCTGACTTTC

j_call: TRBJ2-7
clone_size: few
d_call: TRBD2
v_call: TRBV19
cdr3_aa: CASSGGSGVTYEQYF
cdr3_nt: TGTGCCAGTAGTGGTGGGAGCGGGGTGACCTACGAGCAGTACTTC

j_call: TRBJ2-3
clone_size: -
d_call: TRBD1
v_call: TRBV5-1
cdr3_aa: CASFFRGRSTDTQYF
cdr3_nt: TGCGCCAGCTTCTTCAGGGGGCGATCAACAGATACGCAGTATTTT

j_call: TRBJ1-2
clone_size: -
d_call: TRBD1
v_call: TRBV9
cdr3_aa: CASSVGTGGDYGYTF
cdr3_nt: TGTGCCAGCAGCGTCGGGACAGGGGGCGACTATGGCTACACCTTC

j_call: TRBJ1-6
clone_size: -
d_call: TRBD1
v_call: TRBV4-1
cdr3_aa: CASSQDSDRDNSPLHF
cdr3_nt: TGCGCCAGCAGCCAAGATTCAGACAGGGATAATTCACCCCTCCACTTT

j_call: TRBJ1-6
clone_size: -
d_call: TRBD1
v_call: TRBV10-1
cdr3_aa: CASSPGQNSPLHF
cdr3_nt: TGCGCCAGCAGCCCGGGACAGAATTCACCCCTCCACTTT

j_call: TRBJ2-7
clone_size: -
d_call: -
v_call: TRBV25-1
cdr3_aa: CASSEYRYEQYF
cdr3_nt: TGTGCCAGCAGTGAATATCGCTACGAGCAGTACTTC

j_call: TRBJ2-3
clone_size: -
d_call: TRBD2
v_call: TRBV10-2
cdr3_aa: CATAGGPLGTDTQYF
cdr3_nt: TGCGCCACGGCGGGGGGGCCTCTTGGCACAGATACGCAGTATTTT

j_call: TRBJ2-1
clone_size: -
d_call: TRBD2
v_call: TRBV7-9
cdr3_aa: CASRSASGGAYNEQFF
cdr3_nt: TGTGCCAGCAGAAGCGCTAGCGGGGGGGCCTACAATGAGCAGTTCTTC

j_call: TRBJ1-6
clone_size: -
d_call: -
v_call: TRBV27
cdr3_aa: CASSPEGYNSPLHF
cdr3_nt: TGTGCCAGCAGCCCCGAGGGATATAATTCACCCCTCCACTTT

j_call: TRBJ1-6
clone_size: -
d_call: -
v_call: TRBV7-9
cdr3_aa: CASTPVVLDNSPLHF
cdr3_nt: TGTGCCAGCACCCCTGTTGTGTTAGATAATTCACCCCTCCACTTT

j_call: TRBJ1-1
clone_size: -
d_call: TRBD1
v_call: TRBV18
cdr3_aa: CSTKGDRLLPGAFF
cdr3_nt: TGTTCGACGAAGGGGGACAGGTTGCTTCCTGGGGCTTTCTTT

j_call: TRBJ1-5
clone_size: -
d_call: TRBD1
v_call: TRBV28
cdr3_aa: CASRDRGGPYQPQHF
cdr3_nt: TGTGCCAGCAGGGACAGGGGAGGGCCTTATCAGCCCCAGCATTTT

j_call: TRBJ2-1
clone_size: -
d_call: TRBD2
v_call: TRBV13
cdr3_aa: CASSPGLAGGPGREQFF
cdr3_nt: TGTGCCAGCAGCCCGGGACTAGCGGGGGGGCCAGGCCGTGAGCAGTTCTTC

j_call: TRBJ1-1
clone_size: once
d_call: -
v_call: TRBV7-3
cdr3_aa: CASSNDKNTEAFF
cdr3_nt: TGTGCCAGCAGTAATGACAAGAACACTGAAGCTTTCTTT

j_call: TRBJ1-2
clone_size: -
d_call: -
v_call: TRBV5-1
cdr3_aa: CASSFGGRDYGYTF
cdr3_nt: TGCGCCAGCAGCTTCGGGGGGCGCGACTATGGCTACACCTTC

j_call: TRBJ1-3
clone_size: -
d_call: -
v_call: TRBV7-9
cdr3_aa: CASSLGSGGSGNTIYF
cdr3_nt: TGTGCCAGCAGCTTAGGTTCCGGGGGATCTGGAAACACCATATATTTT

j_call: TRBJ1-1
clone_size: -
d_call: TRBD1
v_call: TRBV7-9
cdr3_aa: CASSHTGQALNTEAFF
cdr3_nt: TGTGCCAGCAGCCATACGGGACAGGCGTTGAACACTGAAGCTTTCTTT

j_call: TRBJ2-3
clone_size: -
d_call: -
v_call: TRBV19
cdr3_aa: CASSETRADTQYF
cdr3_nt: TGTGCCAGTAGTGAAACACGGGCAGATACGCAGTATTTT

j_call: TRBJ1-4
clone_size: -
d_call: -
v_call: TRBV6-5
cdr3_aa: CASSSDSDEKLFF
cdr3_nt: TGTGCCAGCAGTAGTGATTCAGATGAAAAACTGTTTTTT

j_call: TRBJ2-5
clone_size: -
d_call: TRBD2
v_call: TRBV7-9
cdr3_aa: CASSLASGGGQETQYF
cdr3_nt: TGTGCCAGCAGCTTAGCGTCTGGCGGGGGACAAGAGACCCAGTACTTC